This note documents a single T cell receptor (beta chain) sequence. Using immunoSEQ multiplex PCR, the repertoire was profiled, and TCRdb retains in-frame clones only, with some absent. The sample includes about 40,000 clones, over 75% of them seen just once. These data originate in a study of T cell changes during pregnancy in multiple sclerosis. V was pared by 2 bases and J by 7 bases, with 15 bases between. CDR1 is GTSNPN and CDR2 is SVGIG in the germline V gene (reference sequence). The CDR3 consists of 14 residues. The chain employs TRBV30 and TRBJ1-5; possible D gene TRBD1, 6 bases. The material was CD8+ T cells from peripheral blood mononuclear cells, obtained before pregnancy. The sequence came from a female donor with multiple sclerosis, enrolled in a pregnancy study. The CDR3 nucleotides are TGTGCCTGGAGTCCAACAGGGTTGGGGCAGCCCCAGCATTTT. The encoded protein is CAWSPTGLGQPQHF. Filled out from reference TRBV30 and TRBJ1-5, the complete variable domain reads SQTIHQWPATLVQPVGSPLSLECTVEGTSNPNLYWYRQAAGRGLQLLFYSVGIGQISSEVPQNLSASRPQDRQFILSSKKLLLSDSGFYLCAWSPTGLGQPQHFGDGTRLSIL.